A selection of T cell receptor beta chains follows, all from one sample in a study of Ad26.COV2.S vaccination and SARS-CoV-2 variants. TCRdb's table, derived via immunoSEQ multiplex PCR, lists solely in-frame clones and lacks some. The sample holds 200,000 to 250,000 clones, approximately 87% seen once. Sequenced here: peripheral blood, sampled in a trial of Ad26.COV2.S vaccine versus placebo. The source of these receptors is a person aged 18 to 59 who received the Ad26.COV2.S COVID-19 vaccine or a placebo. CDR3s include the opening cysteine and the closing phenylalanine or tryptophan. Fields, in order: J gene, clone size, D gene, V gene, CDR3 DNA, CDR3 protein. A D gene is named only where the DNA matches it firmly. Not all rows give a size; the values are once, few, many and, for expanded clones, a class.

>TRBJ2-7|NA|NA|TRBV11-2
TGTGCCAGCAGCTTAGCCGGGGTCGGCGAGCAGTACTTC
CASSLAGVGEQYF
>TRBJ2-7|NA|NA|TRBV7-2
TGTGCCAGCAGCTTATCTGGCGAGCAGTACTTC
CASSLSGEQYF
>TRBJ2-3|NA|NA|TRBV30
TGTGCCTGGAGGGATGAGGCCCAAGGAGCGCAGTATTTT
CAWRDEAQGAQYF
>TRBJ2-1|NA|TRBD2|TRBV6-5
TGTGCCGTCGGGAGGGCCAGTGACTATGAGCAGTTCTTC
CAVGRASDYEQFF
>TRBJ2-5|NA|NA|TRBV19
TGTGCCAGTAGTATAGATGAGACCCAGTACTTC
CASSIDETQYF
>TRBJ2-1|NA|NA|TRBV6-5
TGTGCCAGCAGTTACTCAGAAAGCTCCTACAATGAGCAGTTCTTC
CASSYSESSYNEQFF
>TRBJ2-7|NA|NA|TRBV4-3
TGCGCCAGCAGCCATGCCTATGACTTCGAGCAGTACTTC
CASSHAYDFEQYF
>TRBJ2-3|NA|NA|TRBV5-1
TGCGCCAGCAGCTTGGGAGACGGCCCTACGCAGTATTTT
CASSLGDGPTQYF
>TRBJ2-2|NA|NA|TRBV12-3/TRBV12-4
TGTGCCAGCAGCCCCGGGACCACCGGGGAGCTGTTTTTT
CASSPGTTGELFF
>TRBJ2-2|few|NA|TRBV24-1
TGTGCCACCAGTGTAACTGTACCATCGGACACCGGGGAGCTGTTTTTT
CATSVTVPSDTGELFF
>TRBJ2-1|NA|TRBD1|TRBV7-2
TGTGCCAGCAGCTCGGACAGGGTTCATGAGCAGTTCTTC
CASSSDRVHEQFF
>TRBJ2-2|NA|NA|TRBV7-8
TGTGCCAGCCGAGGCGCGAACACCGGGGAGCTGTTTTTT
CASRGANTGELFF
>TRBJ1-1|NA|NA|TRBV18
TGTGCCAGCTCACCACCGTCCTCTAGCACTGAAGCTTTCTTT
CASSPPSSSTEAFF
>TRBJ2-7|NA|TRBD2|TRBV9
TGTGCCAGCAGCCCGAGACTAGCGCCTACCTACGAGCAGTACTTC
CASSPRLAPTYEQYF
>TRBJ1-1|once|NA|TRBV28
TGTGCCAGCAGTTTACCCCAGGACACTGAAGCTTTCTTT
CASSLPQDTEAFF
>TRBJ1-1|NA|NA|TRBV30
TGTGCCTGGAGTTCGGGGGGAAACACTGAAGCTTTCTTT
CAWSSGGNTEAFF
>TRBJ1-2|NA|NA|TRBV4-2
TGTGCCAGCAGCCAAGACCAGGGTAACTATGGCTACACCTTC
CASSQDQGNYGYTF
>TRBJ1-3|few|NA|TRBV6-2/TRBV6-3
TGTGCCAGCAGCTTTGCCAGACAGACCGGAAACACCATATATTTT
CASSFARQTGNTIYF
>TRBJ1-2|once|TRBD1|TRBV6-6
TGTGCCAGCATACAGGGGCGCGACTATGGCTACACCTTC
CASIQGRDYGYTF
>TRBJ2-1|once|NA|TRBV29-1
TGCAGCGCCGCTACGGCGGGACTTTACAATGAGCAGTTCTTC
CSAATAGLYNEQFF
>TRBJ2-7|NA|NA|TRBV10-3
TGTGCCATCAAAAGCTCCTACGAGCAGTACTTC
CAIKSSYEQYF
>TRBJ1-6|NA|TRBD1|TRBV4-2
TGTGCCAGCAGCCCGGACAGGAGCTCCTATAATTCACCCCTCCACTTT
CASSPDRSSYNSPLHF
>TRBJ2-1|NA|NA|TRBV19
TGTGCCAGTAGTATCTTGTGGGAGGGGGGTCTCAATGAGCAGTTCTTC
CASSILWEGGLNEQFF
>TRBJ2-7|NA|TRBD1|TRBV5-4
TGTGCCAGCAAACCGGGACAGGGGGCATACGAGCAGTACTTC
CASKPGQGAYEQYF
>TRBJ2-1|NA|TRBD1|TRBV3-1/TRBV3-2
TGTGCCAGCAGCCCTGGGGACAGAGGTAATGAGCAGTTCTTC
CASSPGDRGNEQFF
>TRBJ2-1|once|NA|TRBV9
TGTGCCAGCAGCGTAGTCGGTTCTAGTTCCTACAATGAGCAGTTCTTC
CASSVVGSSSYNEQFF
>TRBJ2-5|NA|TRBD2|TRBV19
TGTGCCAGTAGTATAGGGGGGGGTATGGGGACCCAGTACTTC
CASSIGGGMGTQYF
>TRBJ2-7|NA|TRBD2|TRBV5-6
TGTGCCAGCAGCTTCGGGCTTTCGGGCGGGAGTGTCTCCTACGAGCAGTACTTC
CASSFGLSGGSVSYEQYF
>TRBJ2-5|once|NA|TRBV11-1
TGTGCCAGCAGCCCGGGTGGGGAAGAGACCCAGTACTTC
CASSPGGEETQYF
>TRBJ1-3|once|TRBD1|TRBV6-5
TGTGCCAGCAGTTCCACCGGGACAGGGGGGGACACCATATATTTT
CASSSTGTGGDTIYF
>TRBJ2-7|NA|TRBD1|TRBV4-2
TGTGCCAGCAGCCATGGGGGACAGACTACCTACGAGCAGTACTTC
CASSHGGQTTYEQYF
>TRBJ1-5|NA|NA|TRBV7-2
TGTGCCAGCAGCTCGACAGTCCCAGGGCCCCAGCATTTT
CASSSTVPGPQHF
>TRBJ1-1|NA|NA|TRBV18
TGTGCCAGCTCACCACGGGAGGTGAACACTGAAGCTTTCTTT
CASSPREVNTEAFF
>TRBJ1-2|NA|TRBD1|TRBV24-1
TGTGCCACCAGTGATTTGGGGACAGGAGATCTGGTTGGCTACACCTTC
CATSDLGTGDLVGYTF
>TRBJ2-7|NA|TRBD1|TRBV10-2
TGCGCCACCGCTCCGGGACAGGGACCCTACGAGCAGTACTTC
CATAPGQGPYEQYF
>TRBJ1-4|NA|NA|TRBV28
TGTGCCAGCAGTTTATTCCAAGGACAAGTTTCCGAAAAACTGTTTTTT
CASSLFQGQVSEKLFF
>TRBJ2-3|NA|TRBD2|TRBV25-1
TGTGCCAGCAGTGAAGGTAGCGGGGGGATTAGCACAGATACGCAGTATTTT
CASSEGSGGISTDTQYF
>TRBJ1-6|NA|TRBD1|TRBV6-1
TGTGCCAGCAGTGAACCGGGACAGGTCCAGTCACCCCTCCACTTT
CASSEPGQVQSPLHF
>TRBJ2-5|NA|TRBD2|TRBV4-3
TGCGCCAGCAGCCAAGATCTCCCCCAAGCGGGAGTGGGAGAGACCCAGTACTTC
CASSQDLPQAGVGETQYF
>TRBJ2-1|NA|TRBD2|TRBV27
TGTGCCAGCAGTTTAGCGGGGGGGCCCTACAATGAGCAGTTCTTC
CASSLAGGPYNEQFF
>TRBJ1-3|NA|TRBD1|TRBV30
TGTGCCTGGAGTGTACGGTTCCAGGGGGCGGGAAACACCATATATTTT
CAWSVRFQGAGNTIYF
>TRBJ2-7|NA|NA|TRBV9
TGTGCCAGCAGCCTGTGGGACCGGACCTACGAGCAGTACTTC
CASSLWDRTYEQYF
>TRBJ2-7|NA|TRBD2|TRBV4-1
TGCGCCAGCAGCCAAGAGATAGCGGGAGCTGGCGAGCAGTACTTC
CASSQEIAGAGEQYF
>TRBJ1-1|NA|TRBD1|TRBV5-4
TGTGCCAGCAGCTGGGGGACAGCACTAACCGGAACTGAAGCTTTCTTT
CASSWGTALTGTEAFF
>TRBJ1-2|NA|TRBD1|TRBV5-6
TGTGCCAGCATCCCCTCCGACAGGGAGTATGGCTACACCTTC
CASIPSDREYGYTF
>TRBJ2-5|NA|NA|TRBV30
TGTGCCTGGAGTGTACTGGGTTCAGGAACCCAGTACTTC
CAWSVLGSGTQYF
>TRBJ2-1|NA|TRBD1|TRBV20-1
TGCAGTGCTAGTCGGGACAGGGGACCCTACAATGAGCAGTTCTTC
CSASRDRGPYNEQFF
>TRBJ2-1|NA|NA|TRBV13
TGTGCCAGCAGCTCCCGGGACTCACCACGCTGGAATGAGCAGTTCTTC
CASSSRDSPRWNEQFF
>TRBJ2-5|NA|TRBD2|TRBV19
TGTGCCAGTAGTATAGCCTCGCTAGCGGGAGAAGAGACCCAGTACTTC
CASSIASLAGEETQYF
>TRBJ2-2|NA|TRBD1|TRBV6-1
TGTGCCAGCAGTGAAATCGGGCAGGGGGCCGGGGAGCTGTTTTTT
CASSEIGQGAGELFF
>TRBJ2-7|NA|NA|TRBV28
TGTGCCAGCATTTCGAGGGGCAAAGGAGACTACGAGCAGTACTTC
CASISRGKGDYEQYF
>TRBJ2-5|NA|NA|TRBV13
TGTGCCAGCAGCTTTAGGGGGGAGACCCAGTACTTC
CASSFRGETQYF
>TRBJ2-5|NA|TRBD2|TRBV5-6
TGTGCCAGCAGCCCCCCCGGGGGGGAGACCCAGTACTTC
CASSPPGGETQYF
>TRBJ1-1|NA|TRBD1|TRBV27
TGTGCCAGCAGTTTCATACAGGGGAGCACTGAAGCTTTCTTT
CASSFIQGSTEAFF
>TRBJ2-7|once|TRBD1|TRBV7-9
TGTGCCAGCAGCGTCCTGACAGGGGACTACGAGCAGTACTTC
CASSVLTGDYEQYF